These 12 T cell receptor beta chains were sequenced from one sample in a study of T cells in Graves' hyperthyroidism and ophthalmopathy. From RNA transcripts, TCR beta CDR3 regions were amplified. When the TCR CDR3 underwent first-round RT-PCR, the HTBI primer set was used. One entry per CDR3 protein, called by TCRdb with MiXCR from the multiplex PCR reads. The profile shows around 610,000 distinct CDR3 sequences, over 12% of them singletons. The specimen sequenced was blood. These receptors were taken from a woman between 35 and 50 years old with Graves' ophthalmopathy.

This clonotype was seen at least ten times. The rearrangement uses TRBV7-3 and TRBJ1-1; D remains unclear. With 2 bases removed from V and 4 bases from J, the gap between germline ends came to 11 bases. Germline-derived CDR1 and CDR2 are SGHTA and FQGTGA. The CDR3 contains 14 residues. In DNA, the CDR3 is TGTGCCAGCAGCTTATACCAGGCGAGCACTGAAGCTTTCTTT. It specifies CASSLYQASTEAFF.

This clonotype has a count of ten or more. The chain recombines TRBV10-3 with TRBJ2-2, with D hard to call. CDR3 length: 16 amino acids. Germline CDR1 ENHRY, CDR2 SYGVKD. V lost 0 bases and J 3 bases, leaving 11 bases between the germline ends. This chain's CDR3 is CAISESLAGDTGELFF. CDR3 nucleotide sequence: TGTGCCATCAGTGAGTCCCTGGCAGGAGACACCGGGGAGCTGTTTTTT.

This clonotype occurred many times. The chain recombines TRBV27 with TRBJ2-3; 8 bases agree with TRBD2. Germline CDR1 and CDR2: MNHEY and SMNVEV (reference sequence). The CDR3 extends over 14 amino acids. Losses at the gene ends were 5 bases for V and 3 bases for J; bases not matched to a gene: 4. The CDR3 DNA follows: TGTGCCAGCAGTAGGAGACTAGCGACAGATACGCAGTATTTT. Translating gives CASSRRLATDTQYF.

This rearrangement joins TRBV19 to TRBJ1-2; the match to TRBD1 covers 9 bases. Germline CDR1 is LNHDA and CDR2 is SQIVND (reference sequence). This CDR3 is built from 17 residues. V shed 7 bases and J 3 bases; nucleotides not matched to a gene: 15. The CDR3 loop is CASTGPGTGFIDYGYTF. CDR3 nucleotides: TGTGCCAGTACCGGACCCGGGACAGGGTTTATCGACTATGGCTACACCTTC.

Notes on this clonotype: A read error may be the cause here, since a much bigger clone is one base away. The gene calls are TRBV6-1 and TRBJ2-7; no clear D gene. The CDR3 runs 14 residues. Looked up from germline, CDR1 is MNHNS and CDR2 is SASEGT. Trimming took 4 bases from V and 3 from J, leaving 13 bases between them. CDR3 coding DNA: TGTGCCAGCAGTGTCCAAGGACCACACTACGAGCAGTACTTC. Translating it yields CASSVQGPHYEQYF.

The sample holds many counts of this clonotype. The J gene is TRBJ2-7, the V gene TRBV6-2 or TRBV6-3; the match to TRBD1 covers 8 bases. V lost 6 bases and J lost 0; bases outside the gene matches: 10. Germline V gives CDR1 MNHEY, CDR2 SVGEGT. The CDR3 loop spans 16 amino acids. DNA for the CDR3: TGTGCCAGCAGCAACGTCCGACAGGGGTTCTCCTACGAGCAGTACTTC. It yields the protein CASSNVRQGFSYEQYF.

The chain links TRBV6-1 to TRBJ1-1; D might be TRBD1 (5 bases). The V gene lost 5 bases and the J gene lost 5 bases, with 18 bases spanning the gap. The germline V gene has CDR1 MNHNS and CDR2 SASEGT. The CDR3 contains 15 residues. The CDR3 nucleotides are TGTGCCAGCAGTCCAGCGAGCGGGGGGGGGACTGAAGCTTTCTTT. It encodes CASSPASGGGTEAFF.

CDR3 sequence: CSVQGAGGNQPQHF. CDR3 nucleotide sequence: TGCAGCGTTCAGGGGGCTGGGGGCAATCAGCCCCAGCATTTT. V and J are TRBV29-1 and TRBJ1-5, with 8 nucleotides matching TRBD1. This CDR3 is built from 14 residues. After removal of 5 bases from V and 2 bases from J, the junction contained 5 bases not matched to a gene. Germline V lookup: CDR1 SQVTM, CDR2 ANQGSEA. The full variable domain, with the rest looked up from reference TRBV29-1 and TRBJ1-5, is SAVISQKPSRDICQRGTSLTIQCQVDSQVTMMFWYRQQPGQSLTLIATANQGSEATYESGFVIDKFPISRPNLTFSTLTVSNMSPEDSSIYLCSVQGAGGNQPQHFGDGTRLSIL.

This clonotype was seen at least ten times. The V gene is TRBV6-2 or TRBV6-3, the J gene TRBJ1-2; 8 nucleotides agree with TRBD1. Germline-derived CDR1 and CDR2 are MNHEY and SVGEGT. The CDR3 totals 15 residues. J lost 7 bases, V lost 2 bases, and 9 bases had no gene match. The CDR3 DNA reads as TGTGCCAGCAGTTACGGTGGCAGGGGGCCGATTGGCTACACCTTC. Protein sequence: CASSYGGRGPIGYTF.

This clonotype was seen many times. The chain uses TRBV30 and TRBJ2-7; 7 bases are a match to TRBD1. The CDR3 contains 14 residues. After removal of 3 bases from V and 5 bases from J, the junction contained 10 bases not matched to a gene. Germline V gene lookup returns CDR1 GTSNPN and CDR2 SVGIG (reference sequence). The CDR3 region is CAWRDEGARDEQYF. CDR3 in DNA: TGTGCCTGGAGAGATGAGGGGGCGAGGGACGAGCAGTACTTC.

There are a few counts of this clonotype. J is TRBJ2-7 and V is TRBV5-1; TRBD2 matches at 10 bases. The V and J ends lost 1 base and 3 bases, in that order; junction bases with no gene match: 4. Germline-derived CDR1 and CDR2 are SGHRS and YFSETQ. The CDR3 has 15 residues. As DNA, the CDR3 is TGCGCCAGCAGCTTGAGCGGGAGGGCCGACTACGAGCAGTACTTC. This gives the protein CASSLSGRADYEQYF.

This clonotype was picked up many times. The V gene is TRBV12-3 or TRBV12-4, the J gene TRBJ1-5, with D perhaps TRBD1 (5 bases). Trimming pared 4 bases from V and 6 bases from J, leaving 16 bases between. The CDR3 covers 15 residues. The CDR3 DNA reads TGTGCCAGCAGTTATAGTTCCAGGGACGGTCAGCCCCAGCATTTT. It translates to CASSYSSRDGQPQHF.